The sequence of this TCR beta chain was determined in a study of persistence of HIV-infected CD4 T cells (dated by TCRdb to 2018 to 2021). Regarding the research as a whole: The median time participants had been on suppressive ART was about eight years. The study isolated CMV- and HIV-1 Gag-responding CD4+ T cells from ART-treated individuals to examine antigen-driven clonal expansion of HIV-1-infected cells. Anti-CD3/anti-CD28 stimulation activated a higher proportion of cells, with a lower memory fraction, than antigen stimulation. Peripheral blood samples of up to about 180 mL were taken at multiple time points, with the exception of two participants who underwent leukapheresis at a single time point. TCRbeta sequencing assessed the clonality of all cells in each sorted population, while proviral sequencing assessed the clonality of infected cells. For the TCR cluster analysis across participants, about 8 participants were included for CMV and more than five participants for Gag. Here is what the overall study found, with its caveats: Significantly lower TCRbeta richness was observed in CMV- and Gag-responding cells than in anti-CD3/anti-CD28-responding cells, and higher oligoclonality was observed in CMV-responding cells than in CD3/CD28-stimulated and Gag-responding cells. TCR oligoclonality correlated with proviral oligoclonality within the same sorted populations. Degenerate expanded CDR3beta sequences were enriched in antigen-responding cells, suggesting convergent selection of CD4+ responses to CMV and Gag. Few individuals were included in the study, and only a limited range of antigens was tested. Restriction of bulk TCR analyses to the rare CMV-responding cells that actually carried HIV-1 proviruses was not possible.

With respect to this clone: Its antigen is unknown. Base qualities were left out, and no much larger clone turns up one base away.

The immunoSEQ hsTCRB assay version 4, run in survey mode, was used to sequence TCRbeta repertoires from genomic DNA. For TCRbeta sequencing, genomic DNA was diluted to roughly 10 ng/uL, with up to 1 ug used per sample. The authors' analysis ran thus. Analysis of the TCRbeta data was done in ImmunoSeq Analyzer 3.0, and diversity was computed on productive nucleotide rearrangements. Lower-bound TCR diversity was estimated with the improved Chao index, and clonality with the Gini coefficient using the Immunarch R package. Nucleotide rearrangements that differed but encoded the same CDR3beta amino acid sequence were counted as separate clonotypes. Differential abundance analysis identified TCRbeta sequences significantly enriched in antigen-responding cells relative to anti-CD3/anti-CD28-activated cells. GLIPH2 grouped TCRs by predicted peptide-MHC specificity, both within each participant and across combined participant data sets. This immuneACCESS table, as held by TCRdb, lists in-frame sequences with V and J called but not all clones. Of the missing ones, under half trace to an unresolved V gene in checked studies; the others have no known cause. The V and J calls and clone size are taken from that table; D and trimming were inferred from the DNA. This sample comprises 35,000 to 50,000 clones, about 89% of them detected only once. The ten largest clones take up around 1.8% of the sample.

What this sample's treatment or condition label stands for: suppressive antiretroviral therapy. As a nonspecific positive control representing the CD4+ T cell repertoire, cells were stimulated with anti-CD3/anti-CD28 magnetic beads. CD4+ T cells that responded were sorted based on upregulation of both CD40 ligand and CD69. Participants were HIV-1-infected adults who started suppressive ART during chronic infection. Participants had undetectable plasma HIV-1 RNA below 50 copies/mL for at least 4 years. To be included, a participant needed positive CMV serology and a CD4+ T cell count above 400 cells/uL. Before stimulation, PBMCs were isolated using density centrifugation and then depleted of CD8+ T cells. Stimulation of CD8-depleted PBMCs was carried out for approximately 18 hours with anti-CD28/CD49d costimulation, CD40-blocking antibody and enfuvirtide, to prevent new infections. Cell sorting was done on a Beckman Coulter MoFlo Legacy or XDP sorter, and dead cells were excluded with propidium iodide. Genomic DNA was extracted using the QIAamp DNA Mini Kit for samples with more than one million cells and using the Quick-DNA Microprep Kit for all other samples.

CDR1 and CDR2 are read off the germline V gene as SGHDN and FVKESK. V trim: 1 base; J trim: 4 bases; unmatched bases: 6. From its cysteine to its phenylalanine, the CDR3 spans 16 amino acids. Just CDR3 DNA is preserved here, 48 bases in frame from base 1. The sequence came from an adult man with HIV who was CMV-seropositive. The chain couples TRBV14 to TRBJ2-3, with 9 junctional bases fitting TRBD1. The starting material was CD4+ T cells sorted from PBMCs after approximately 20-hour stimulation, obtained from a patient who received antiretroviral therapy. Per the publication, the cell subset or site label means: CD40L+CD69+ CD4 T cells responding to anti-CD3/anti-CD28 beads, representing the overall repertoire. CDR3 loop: CASSQGRDRDADTQYF. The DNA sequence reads TGTGCCAGCAGCCAAGGCCGGGACAGGGACGCAGATACGCAGTATTTT.